This T cell receptor (beta chain) was sequenced in a study of blood T cell repertoires in COVID-19. This clone occurred a few times. Method: immunoSEQ multiplex PCR; TCRdb's copy keeps in-frame clones and lacks some. The sample holds about 200,000 clones, 86% seen once. Germline loops: CDR1 LGHDT, CDR2 YNNKEL (reference sequence). This CDR3 region has 15 residues. V lost 4 bases to trimming and J lost 5 bases; unmatched junction nucleotides: 7. The sequence was collected from a woman between 40 and 55 years old in a cohort exposed to, infected with or recovered from COVID-19 (not recorded which). Input material: PBMCs or T cells enriched from blood (not recorded which). The gene calls are TRBV3-1 (or the pseudogene TRBV3-2) and TRBJ1-1; 10 bases are a match to TRBD1. In nucleotides, the CDR3 is TGTGCCAGCAGCCCTACGGGACAGGGGATGACTGAAGCTTTCTTT. It codes for CASSPTGQGMTEAFF.